The 23 T cell receptor beta chains below all came from one sample that was sequenced in a study of tissue T cells after allogeneic stem cell transplantation. Sample time point: mouse harvest day 7 after allogeneic transplant. Tail vein injection delivered 10^7 T-cell-depleted bone marrow cells and 10^6 splenic CD5+ T cells. Generated by immunoSEQ multiplex PCR, the TCRdb table keeps only in-frame clones and is missing some. The sample has nearly 4,000 clones; approximately 46% are singletons. The sample was gut tissue. Every receptor here comes from a female BALB/c mouse given C57BL/6 T cells with graft-versus-host disease after an allogeneic hematopoietic cell transplant.

Remarks on this clone: Gene labels here are mouse ones. The CDR3 sequence is CASSLSGGAGTGQLYF. The CDR3 bases that were read are TGTGCCAGCAGTCTGTCCGGGGGGGCGGGCACCGGGCAGCTCTAC. The gene calls are TRBV26 and TRBJ2-2, with 8 bases that match TRBD2. Read data end 1 residue before the CDR3 end; the end is taken from the germline J gene. With V trimmed by 0 bases and J by 4 bases, 4 bases remained unmatched. The CDR3 spans 16 residues. Germline CDR1 is KGHPV and CDR2 is FQNQEV (reference sequence).

This clone occurred a few times. Each gene name is a mouse one. The observed sequence ends 1 residue before the CDR3 terminus, with the missing tail filled in from the germline J gene. The chain links TRBV29 to TRBJ2-7; D is unclear. This CDR3 is built from 11 residues. Germline CDR1 is MSHET and CDR2 is SYDVDS. Trimming shortened V by 4 bases and J by 7 bases, and 8 bases separated the two germline ends. The CDR3 protein is CASSSLGEQYF. Partial CDR3 DNA: TGTGCTAGCAGTTCCTTAGGAGAACAGTAC.

Concerning this clone: Germline and genes here are mouse. The read falls 1 residue short of the CDR3 end, and the missing part is taken from the germline J gene. The chain links TRBV26 to TRBJ2-5; no clear D gene. The CDR3 has 12 amino acids. Trimming removed 4 bases at V and 2 bases at J, with 4 bases between. CDR1 is KGHPV, CDR2 FQNQEV, per germline (reference sequence). CDR3 DNA (partial): TGTGCCAGCAGTCCCAGCCAAGACACCCAGTAC. This gives the protein CASSPSQDTQY. The whole CDR3 sequence is CASSPSQDTQYF.

This clone was picked up a small number of times. Gene names are mouse gene names. The DNA ends 1 residue before the CDR3 does, and the rest of the CDR3 is filled in from the germline J gene. This rearrangement joins TRBV16 to TRBJ2-7; tentatively, D is TRBD1 (6 bases). V was cut by 5 bases and J by 3 bases, with 8 bases left in between. The CDR3 extends over 12 amino acids. Germline CDR1 and CDR2: SGHSA and FRNQAP. The CDR3 protein is CASSTQGYEQYF. CDR3 bases read: TGTGCAAGCAGCACACAGGGCTATGAACAGTAC. Together with reference TRBV16 and TRBJ2-7, the CDR3 gives the full variable domain: NAGVIQTPRHKVTGKGQEATLWCEPISGHSAVFWYRQTIVQGLEFLTYFRNQAPIDDSGMPKERFSAQMPNQSHSTLKIQSTQPQDSAVYLCASSTQGYEQYFGPGTRLTVL.

Of note for this clone: The genes are named according to mouse. Sequencing ends 1 residue short of the CDR3 end; the germline J gene provides the rest. The chain couples TRBV16 to TRBJ1-2; 8 bases are shared with TRBD1. The CDR3 is made up of 15 amino acids. V was clipped by 3 bases and J by 1 base; unmatched bases: 4. The germline V gene has CDR1 SGHSA and CDR2 FRNQAP. The sequenced part of the CDR3 DNA is TGTGCAAGCAGCTTCACAGGGGGTGAAAACTCCGACTACACC. Translated: CASSFTGGENSDYT. The whole CDR3 reads CASSFTGGENSDYTF.

This clone has a handful of counts. Gene labels here are mouse ones. The observed sequence ends 1 residue before the CDR3 terminus, with the missing tail filled in from the germline J gene. The chain employs TRBV3 and TRBJ2-7; 8 bases match TRBD2. The CDR3 has 15 residues. Germline assignment: CDR1 SNHLY and CDR2 FYNGKV (reference sequence). With V trimmed by 5 bases and J by 0 bases, 6 bases remained unmatched. The part of the CDR3 DNA that was read is TGTGCCAGCAGCCTCTGGGGGGCGAGCTCCTATGAACAGTAC. It yields the protein CASSLWGASSYEQY. Given in full, the CDR3 is CASSLWGASSYEQYF.

As concerns this clone: The gene names given are mouse names. The CDR3 end lies 1 residue beyond the end of the read and is filled in from the germline J gene. The V call is TRBV5, the J call TRBJ1-2, with D perhaps TRBD1 (6 bases). The CDR3 is 13 amino acids. The germline V gene has CDR1 LGHNA and CDR2 YNLKQL (reference sequence). Deletions cut 4 bases from V and 2 bases from J, with 8 bases between. The CDR3 region is CASSPGANSDYTF. Partial CDR3 DNA: TGTGCCAGCAGCCCGGGGGCGAACTCCGACTACACC.

For this clone: The gene symbols are mouse symbols. The read terminates 1 residue ahead of where the CDR3 ends, so the germline J gene completes it. The genes are TRBV26 and TRBJ2-7; no clear D gene. Per the germline V gene, CDR1 is KGHPV and CDR2 is FQNQEV (reference sequence). This CDR3 is 14 amino acids long. The germline V and J ends were trimmed by 0 bases and 2 bases, with 8 bases remaining between them. CDR3 amino acids: CASSLSFQAYEQYF. Partial CDR3 DNA: TGTGCCAGCAGTCTGTCGTTCCAGGCCTATGAACAGTAC.

Details on this clone: The listed genes are named as in mouse. Coverage ceases 1 residue before the CDR3 finishes, and the germline J gene fills in the end. The J gene is TRBJ2-3, the V gene TRBV5, with D perhaps TRBD1 (6 bases). Germline V gene data show CDR1 as LGHNA and CDR2 as YNLKQL (reference sequence). V dropped 4 bases and J dropped 0 bases, with 11 bases sitting between them. The CDR3 has 15 amino acids. The CDR3: CASSPRTASAETLYF. The CDR3 DNA, read in part, is TGTGCCAGCAGCCCACGGACAGCTAGTGCAGAAACGCTGTAT.

Of note for this clone: The gene symbols are mouse symbols. This CDR3 is CASSQRGGAETLYF. The sequenced CDR3 bases are TGTGCCAGCAGTCAACGGGGTGGTGCAGAAACGCTGTAT. This sequence joins TRBV26 and TRBJ2-3; no reliable D call. The read comes to an end 1 residue before the CDR3 does, leaving the germline J gene to fill in the end. The CDR3 loop spans 14 amino acids. Germline V CDR1 and CDR2: KGHPV, FQNQEV (reference sequence). Trimming pared 4 bases from V and 1 base from J, leaving 9 bases between.

A remark on this clone: Each gene name is a mouse one. Sequencing ends 1 residue short of the CDR3 end; the germline J gene provides the rest. This chain links TRBV23 with TRBJ2-3. Germline lookup yields CDR1 KGHTA and CDR2 FQNQQP. This CDR3 has 14 residues. CDR3 in amino acids: CSSSQGASAETLYF. The part of the CDR3 DNA that was read is TGCTCCAGCAGTCAGGGGGCTAGTGCAGAAACGCTGTAT.

In regard to this clone: Mouse gene names and germline throughout. The CDR3 goes on 1 residue after the read ends, and that part is filled in from the germline J gene. The chain couples TRBV26 to TRBJ1-1; D is undetermined. From germline, CDR1 is KGHPV and CDR2 FQNQEV (reference sequence). The CDR3 is made up of 13 amino acids. V was cut by 3 bases and J by 1 base, with 6 bases left in between. The CDR3 loop is CASSLQRNTEVFF. The DNA read from the CDR3 is TGTGCCAGCAGTCTTCAGAGAAACACAGAAGTCTTC.

On this clone itself: Gene names are the mouse ones. Read sequence stops 1 residue before the CDR3 end, and the germline J gene provides the missing end. The V and J genes are TRBV26 and TRBJ1-4; no definite D call. Per germline, CDR1 KGHPV and CDR2 FQNQEV (reference sequence). The V and J ends lost 2 bases and 0 bases respectively, with 4 bases between them. The CDR3 runs 14 residues. CDR3: CASSLPISNERLFF. The sequenced part of the CDR3 DNA is TGTGCCAGCAGTCTGCCAATTTCCAACGAAAGATTATTT.

This clone counts as medium-sized. Gene names and germline refer to mouse. The read gets to within 1 residue of the CDR3 end, and the germline J gene fills in the rest. The rearrangement uses TRBV19 and TRBJ1-4, with D perhaps TRBD1 (6 bases). Per the germline V gene, CDR1 is FNHDT and CDR2 is SITEND (reference sequence). CDR3 length: 15 residues. Trimming cost V 2 bases and J 0 bases, with 8 bases left between them. The CDR3 reads CASSMGTISNERLFF. The sequenced part of the CDR3 DNA is TGTGCCAGCAGTATGGGGACAATTTCCAACGAAAGATTATTT. The complete variable domain, with remaining parts taken from reference TRBV19 and TRBJ1-4, reads GGIITQTPKFLIGQEGQKLTLKCQQNFNHDTMYWYRQDSGKGLRLIYYSITENDLQKGDLSEGYDASREKKSSFSLTVTSAQKNEMAVFLCASSMGTISNERLFFGHGTKLSVL.

In its sample, this clone was seen a few times. Mouse names are used for the genes. The read ends 1 residue before the CDR3 terminus; that terminus is restored from the germline J gene. This rearrangement joins TRBV3 to TRBJ1-3, with 8 bases that match TRBD1. The V gene's germline CDR1 is SNHLY and CDR2 FYNGKV (reference sequence). With 5 bases clipped from V and 4 bases from J, the junction kept 4 bases outside the gene matches. CDR3 length: 14 amino acids. The CDR3 DNA, read in part, is TGTGCCAGCAGCCTGACAGGGGTCGGAAATACGCTCTAT. The encoded protein is CASSLTGVGNTLY. The CDR3 as a whole reads CASSLTGVGNTLYF.

In its sample, this clone was seen a few times. Here the gene names and germline are mouse. With the read ending 1 residue before the CDR3 end, the germline J gene is used to fill in that end. The rearrangement uses TRBV5 and TRBJ2-5; D remains ambiguous. The CDR3 is made up of 13 amino acids. The germline V gene has CDR1 LGHNA and CDR2 YNLKQL (reference sequence). The V end was cut by 4 bases, the J end by 0 bases, with 5 bases between. CDR3 sequence reads: CASSPRNQDTQYF. The covered CDR3 bases are TGTGCCAGCAGCCCCCGTAACCAAGACACCCAGTAC.

This clone was found a few times. The germline and genes are mouse ones. The DNA ends 1 residue before the CDR3 does, and the rest of the CDR3 is filled in from the germline J gene. The chain couples TRBV3 to TRBJ2-7; 9 bases are shared with TRBD1. Germline loops: CDR1 SNHLY, CDR2 FYNGKV (reference sequence). V was pared by 6 bases and J by 7 bases, with 4 bases of the junction left unmatched. The CDR3 is 12 amino acids. The CDR3 DNA, read in part, is TGTGCCAGCAGACAGGGGGCGAAGGAACAGTAC. It yields the protein CASRQGAKEQY. In full, the CDR3 reads CASRQGAKEQYF.

To note about this clone: Here the gene names and germline are mouse. The read ends 1 residue shy of where the CDR3 ends; the end is completed using the germline J gene. V is TRBV15 and J is TRBJ1-3; possibly TRBD1 for D (5 bases). In germline, CDR1 is SGHND, CDR2 FRSKSL. The V gene lost 1 base and the J gene lost 3 bases, with 10 bases spanning the gap. The CDR3 is 15 residues long. The CDR3 bases that were read are TGTGCCAGCAGTTTAGGAGGCGGGGGTGGAAATACGCTCTAT. Translated, it gives CASSLGGGGGNTLY. The complete CDR3 protein is CASSLGGGGGNTLYF.

About this clone: Gene names follow the mouse nomenclature. This CDR3 reads CASSLRDIYEQYF. The CDR3 DNA, read in part, is TGTGCTAGCAGTTTACGGGACATCTATGAACAGTAC. The rearrangement uses TRBV29 and TRBJ2-7; D perhaps matches TRBD1 (6 bases). The read comes to an end 1 residue before the CDR3 does, leaving the germline J gene to fill in the end. Germline V lookup: CDR1 MSHET, CDR2 SYDVDS. V lost 2 bases, J lost 3 bases, and 8 bases lay in between. The CDR3 totals 13 residues.

As concerns this clone: Gene names are the mouse ones. The sequence runs out 1 residue before the end of the CDR3; the remainder is reconstructed from the germline J gene. This chain uses TRBV3 with TRBJ1-2; no definite D call. The V gene lost 2 bases and the J gene lost 0 bases, with 4 bases spanning the gap. Per the germline V gene, CDR1 is SNHLY and CDR2 is FYNGKV (reference sequence). This CDR3 contains 13 residues. The sequenced CDR3 bases are TGTGCCAGCAGCTTAAATGCAAACTCCGACTACACC. Its translation: CASSLNANSDYT. The entire CDR3 reads CASSLNANSDYTF.

In this sample, this clone turned up a few times. Genes and germline are mouse. The read falls 1 residue short of the CDR3 end, and the missing part is taken from the germline J gene. This chain joins TRBV13-2 and TRBJ1-4, with TRBD1 matching 9 bases. The CDR3 length is 15 residues. The trim removed 5 bases at V and 7 bases at J, leaving 9 bases unmatched. CDR1 is NNHNN, CDR2 SYGAGS, per germline (reference sequence). The part of the CDR3 DNA that was read is TGTGCCAGCGGGCGGACAGGGGAGTTTGGCGAAAGATTATTT. Translated: CASGRTGEFGERLF. The complete CDR3 protein is CASGRTGEFGERLFF.

Comment on this clone: Gene names and germline match the mouse. Read coverage stops 1 residue before the CDR3 terminus; the germline J gene supplies the remainder. The J gene is TRBJ1-2, the V gene TRBV1, with 9 bases identical to TRBD1. The germline gives CDR1 NSQYPW, CDR2 LRSPGD (reference sequence). Losses at the gene ends were 3 bases for V and 2 bases for J; bases not matched to a gene: 4. The CDR3 is 15 amino acids. Here the CDR3 reads CTCSASGTGNSDYTF. The sequenced part of the CDR3 DNA is TGCACCTGCAGTGCGTCGGGGACAGGGAACTCCGACTACACC.

This clone is labeled as large. Gene names and germline refer to mouse. The read ends 1 residue early relative to the CDR3; the germline J gene fills the gap. The V and J genes are TRBV17 and TRBJ2-7; 11 bases line up with TRBD2. The trim removed 3 bases at V and 6 bases at J, leaving 4 bases unmatched. The CDR3 extends over 14 amino acids. The V gene's germline CDR1 is MNHDT and CDR2 YYDKIL. The CDR3 reads CASSSRDWGIEQYF. The sequenced part of the CDR3 DNA is TGTGCTAGCAGTAGCCGGGACTGGGGGATTGAACAGTAC.